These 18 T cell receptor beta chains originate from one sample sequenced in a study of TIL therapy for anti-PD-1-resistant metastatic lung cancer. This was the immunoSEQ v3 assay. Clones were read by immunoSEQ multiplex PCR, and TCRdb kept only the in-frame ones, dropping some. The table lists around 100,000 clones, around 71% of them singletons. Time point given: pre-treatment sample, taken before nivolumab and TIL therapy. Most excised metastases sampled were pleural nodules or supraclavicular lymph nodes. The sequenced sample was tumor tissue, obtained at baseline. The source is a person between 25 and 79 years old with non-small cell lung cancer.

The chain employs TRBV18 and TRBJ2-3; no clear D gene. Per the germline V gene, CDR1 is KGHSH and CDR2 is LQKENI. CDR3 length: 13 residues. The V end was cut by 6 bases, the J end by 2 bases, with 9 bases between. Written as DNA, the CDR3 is TGTGCCAGCTCCTCCGACATCACAGATACGCAGTATTTT. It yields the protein CASSSDITDTQYF.

CDR3 in DNA: TGTGCCAGCAGTTACAGGGGTTACACTGAAGCTTTCTTT. As protein: CASSYRGYTEAFF. V is TRBV6-5 and J is TRBJ1-1, with D maybe TRBD1 (5 bases). Trimming cost V 2 bases and J 3 bases, with 7 bases left between them. Germline V lookup: CDR1 MNHEY, CDR2 SVGAGI. The CDR3 has 13 residues.

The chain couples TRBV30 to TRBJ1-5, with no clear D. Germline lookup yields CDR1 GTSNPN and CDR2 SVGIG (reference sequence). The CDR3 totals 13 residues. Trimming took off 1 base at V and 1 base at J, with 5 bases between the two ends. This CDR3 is CAWSGRSNQPQHF. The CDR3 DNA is TGTGCCTGGAGTGGACGGAGCAATCAGCCCCAGCATTTT.

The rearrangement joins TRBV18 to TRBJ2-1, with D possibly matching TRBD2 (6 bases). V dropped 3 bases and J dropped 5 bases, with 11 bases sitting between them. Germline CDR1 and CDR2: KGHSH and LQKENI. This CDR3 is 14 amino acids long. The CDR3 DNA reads TGTGCCAGCTCACCGAGACTAGACGACAATGAGCAGTTCTTC. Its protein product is CASSPRLDDNEQFF. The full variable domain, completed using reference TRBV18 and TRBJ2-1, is NAGVMQNPRHLVRRRGQEARLRCSPMKGHSHVYWYRQLPEEGLKFMVYLQKENIIDESGMPKERFSAEFPKEGPSILRIQQVVRGDSAAYFCASSPRLDDNEQFFGPGTRLTVL.

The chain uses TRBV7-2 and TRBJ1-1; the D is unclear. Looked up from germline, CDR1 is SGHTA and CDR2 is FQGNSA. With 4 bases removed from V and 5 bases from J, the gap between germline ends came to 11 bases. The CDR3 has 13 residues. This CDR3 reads CASSSGVRTEAFF. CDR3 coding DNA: TGTGCCAGCAGCTCGGGAGTTAGAACTGAAGCTTTCTTT. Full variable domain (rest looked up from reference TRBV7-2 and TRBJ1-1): GAGVSQSPSNKVTEKGKDVELRCDPISGHTALYWYRQSLGQGLEFLIYFQGNSAPDKSGLPSDRFSAERTGGSVSTLTIQRTQQEDSAVYLCASSSGVRTEAFFGQGTRLTVV.

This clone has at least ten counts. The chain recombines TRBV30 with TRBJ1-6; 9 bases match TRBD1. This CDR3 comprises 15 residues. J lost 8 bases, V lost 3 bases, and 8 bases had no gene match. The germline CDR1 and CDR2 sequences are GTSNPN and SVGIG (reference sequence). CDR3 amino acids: CAWRDPGQGDSPLHF. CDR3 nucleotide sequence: TGTGCCTGGAGAGATCCGGGACAGGGTGATTCACCCCTCCACTTT.

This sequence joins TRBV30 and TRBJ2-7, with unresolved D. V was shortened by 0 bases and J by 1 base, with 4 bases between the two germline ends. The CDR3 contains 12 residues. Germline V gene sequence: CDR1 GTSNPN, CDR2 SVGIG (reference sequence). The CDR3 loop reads CAWSVLSYEQYF. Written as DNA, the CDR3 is TGTGCCTGGAGTGTACTTTCCTACGAGCAGTACTTC.

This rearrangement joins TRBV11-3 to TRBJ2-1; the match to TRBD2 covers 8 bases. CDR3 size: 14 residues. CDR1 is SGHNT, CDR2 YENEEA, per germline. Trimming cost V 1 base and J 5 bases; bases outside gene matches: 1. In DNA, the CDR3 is TGTGCCAGCAGCTTAGCGGGAGGGGACAATGAGCAGTTCTTC. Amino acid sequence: CASSLAGGDNEQFF.

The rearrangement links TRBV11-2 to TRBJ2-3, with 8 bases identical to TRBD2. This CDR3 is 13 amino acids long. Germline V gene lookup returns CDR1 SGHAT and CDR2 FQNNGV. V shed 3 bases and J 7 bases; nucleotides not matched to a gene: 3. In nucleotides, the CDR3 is TGTGCCAGCAGCTTCGTTAGCGGGAATACGCAGTATTTT. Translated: CASSFVSGNTQYF.

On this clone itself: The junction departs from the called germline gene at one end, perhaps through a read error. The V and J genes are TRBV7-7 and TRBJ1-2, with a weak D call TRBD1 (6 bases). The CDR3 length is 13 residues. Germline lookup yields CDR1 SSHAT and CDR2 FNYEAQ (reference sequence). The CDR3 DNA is TGTGCTAGCAGCCCATATAAGGGGGGGGGCTACACCTTC. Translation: CASSPYKGGGYTF.

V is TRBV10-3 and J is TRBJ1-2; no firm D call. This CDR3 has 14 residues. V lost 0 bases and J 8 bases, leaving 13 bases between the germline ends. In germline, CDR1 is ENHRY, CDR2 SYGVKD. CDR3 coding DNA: TGTGCCATCAGTGAGTCGGGGTCCCGGCAGGGCTACACCTTC. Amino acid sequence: CAISESGSRQGYTF.

CDR3 sequence: CASSLRQASEAFF. CDR3 nucleotide sequence: TGTGCCAGCAGCTTACGACAAGCGAGTGAAGCTTTCTTT. The chain is built from TRBV11-1 and TRBJ1-1; D gene uncertain. Trimming removed 2 bases at V and 7 bases at J, with 11 bases between. The germline gives CDR1 SGHAT, CDR2 FQDESV (reference sequence). There are 13 residues in the CDR3.

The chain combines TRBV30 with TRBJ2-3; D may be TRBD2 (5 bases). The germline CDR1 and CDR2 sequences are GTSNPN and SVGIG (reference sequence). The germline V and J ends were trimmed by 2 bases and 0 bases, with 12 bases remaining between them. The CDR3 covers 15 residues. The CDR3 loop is CAWSKVGISTDTQYF. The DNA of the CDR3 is TGTGCCTGGAGTAAGGTCGGGATTAGCACAGATACGCAGTATTTT.

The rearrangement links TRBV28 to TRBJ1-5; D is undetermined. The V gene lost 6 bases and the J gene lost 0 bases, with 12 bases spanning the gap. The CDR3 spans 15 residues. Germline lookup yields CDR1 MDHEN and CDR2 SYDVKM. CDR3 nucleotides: TGTGCCAGCAGACCAGGAGTTTATAGCAATCAGCCCCAGCATTTT. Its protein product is CASRPGVYSNQPQHF. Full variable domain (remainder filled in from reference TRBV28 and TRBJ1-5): DVKVTQSSRYLVKRTGEKVFLECVQDMDHENMFWYRQDPGLGLRLIYFSYDVKMKEKGDIPEGYSVSREKKERFSLILESASTNQTSMYLCASRPGVYSNQPQHFGDGTRLSIL.

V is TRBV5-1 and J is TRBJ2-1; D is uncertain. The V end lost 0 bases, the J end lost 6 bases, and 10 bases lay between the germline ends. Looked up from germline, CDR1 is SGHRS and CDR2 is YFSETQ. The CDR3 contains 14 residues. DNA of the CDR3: TGCGCCAGCAGCTTGGGTCTGGACCGCAATGAGCAGTTCTTC. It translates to CASSLGLDRNEQFF.

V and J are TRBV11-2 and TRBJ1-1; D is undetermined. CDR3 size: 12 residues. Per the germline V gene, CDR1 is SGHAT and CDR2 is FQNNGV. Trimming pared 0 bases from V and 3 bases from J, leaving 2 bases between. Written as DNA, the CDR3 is TGTGCCAGCAGCTTAGATTACACTGAAGCTTTCTTT. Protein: CASSLDYTEAFF.

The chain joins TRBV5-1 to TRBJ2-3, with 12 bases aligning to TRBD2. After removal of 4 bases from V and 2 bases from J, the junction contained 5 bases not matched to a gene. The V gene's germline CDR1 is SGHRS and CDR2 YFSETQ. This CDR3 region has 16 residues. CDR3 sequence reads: CASSGPSGGATDTQYF. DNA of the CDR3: TGCGCCAGCAGCGGACCTAGCGGGGGGGCCACAGATACGCAGTATTTT.

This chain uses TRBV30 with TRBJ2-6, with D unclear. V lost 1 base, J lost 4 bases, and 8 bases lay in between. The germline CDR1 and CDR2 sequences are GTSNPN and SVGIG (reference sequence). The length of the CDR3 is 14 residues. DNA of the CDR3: TGTGCCTGGAGTGAGGGAACCGGGGCCAACGTCCTGACTTTC. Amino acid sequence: CAWSEGTGANVLTF.